The 9 T cell receptor beta chains below come from one sample, sequenced in a study of cytomegalovirus exposure and HLA in healthy donors. The method was immunoSEQ multiplex PCR; TCRdb's version includes in-frame clones alone and lacks a portion of them. The sample has 150,000 or so clones; 86% are singletons. The sequenced material came from PBMCs. The origin of the receptors is a man between 18 and 29 years old in good health and CMV-seropositive.

The gene calls are TRBV20-1 and TRBJ2-2; D perhaps matches TRBD2 (6 bases). From germline, CDR1 is DFQATT and CDR2 SNEGSKA (reference sequence). The CDR3 is made up of 11 amino acids. Trimming removed 5 bases at V and 5 bases at J, with 6 bases between. CDR3: CSAAGTGELFF. The CDR3 DNA is TGCAGTGCTGCGGGGACCGGGGAGCTGTTTTTT.

The chain joins TRBV5-1 to TRBJ2-7; TRBD1 aligns across 8 bases. Germline V gene data show CDR1 as SGHRS and CDR2 as YFSETQ. After removal of 4 bases from V and 3 bases from J, the junction contained 9 bases not matched to a gene. This CDR3 spans 15 amino acids. CDR3 bases: TGCGCCAGCAGCCTCCCCGGGACAGGATACTACGAGCAGTACTTC. Its protein product is CASSLPGTGYYEQYF. Filled out from reference TRBV5-1 and TRBJ2-7, the complete variable domain reads KAGVTQTPRYLIKTRGQQVTLSCSPISGHRSVSWYQQTPGQGLQFLFEYFSETQRNKGNFPGRFSGRQFSNSRSEMNVSTLELGDSALYLCASSLPGTGYYEQYFGPGTRLTVT.

This sequence joins TRBV20-1 and TRBJ1-1; the match to TRBD1 covers 7 bases. The CDR3 has 11 amino acids. Per germline, CDR1 DFQATT and CDR2 SNEGSKA (reference sequence). Unmatched junction bases numbered 4, after V lost 5 bases and J lost 7 bases. CDR3 sequence reads: CSAPRGYEAFF. CDR3 sequence (DNA): TGCAGTGCTCCCAGGGGGTATGAAGCTTTCTTT.

V usage is TRBV11-2 and J usage is TRBJ2-2; 7 bases align to TRBD1. J gave up 4 bases and V 5 bases, and 7 bases lay outside the gene matches. The CDR3 loop spans 15 amino acids. CDR1 is SGHAT and CDR2 is FQNNGV in the germline V gene. DNA of the CDR3: TGTGCCAGCAGCCCCGACAGGGTTAGCACCGGGGAGCTGTTTTTT. It is translated as CASSPDRVSTGELFF.

V usage is TRBV30 and J usage is TRBJ2-3; 11 positions agree with TRBD2. The CDR3 is 13 amino acids. Germline CDR1 is GTSNPN and CDR2 is SVGIG (reference sequence). The trim removed 8 bases at V and 4 bases at J, leaving 5 bases unmatched. The CDR3 DNA sequence: TGTGCCGGTTTAGCGGGAGGGGCAGATACGCAGTATTTT. Translating it yields CAGLAGGADTQYF.

The chain combines TRBV5-4 with TRBJ1-2; D uncertain. Germline-derived CDR1 and CDR2 are SGHNT and YYREEE (reference sequence). The CDR3 runs 15 residues. V gave up 2 bases and J gave up 3 bases, with 14 bases separating them. The CDR3 DNA is TGTGCCAGCAGCTTTCGTTTCACGGGTGACTATGGCTACACCTTC. It specifies CASSFRFTGDYGYTF.

This clone has only one observation. The V call is TRBV9, the J call TRBJ2-2, with TRBD2 matching 8 bases. Germline V lookup: CDR1 SGDLS, CDR2 YYNGEE. This CDR3 is 17 amino acids long. Losses at the gene ends were 0 bases for V and 5 bases for J; bases not matched to a gene: 9. The CDR3 DNA reads TGTGCCAGCAGCGTAGCTGGGAGCGGGAGTGGTACCGGGGAGCTGTTTTTT. Protein sequence: CASSVAGSGSGTGELFF.

The J gene is TRBJ1-3, the V gene TRBV5-1; tentative D call: TRBD1 (6 bases). The CDR3 contains 15 residues. The V and J ends lost 4 bases and 4 bases respectively, with 15 bases between them. Germline assignment: CDR1 SGHRS and CDR2 YFSETQ. CDR3 amino acids: CASSVTGSGGNTIYF. Written as DNA, the CDR3 is TGCGCCAGCAGCGTCACAGGGTCTGGCGGAAACACCATATATTTT.

This rearrangement joins TRBV7-2 to TRBJ1-1, with TRBD1 identical over 7 bases. V gave up 2 bases and J gave up 1 base; unmatched junction bases: 1. Germline V CDR1 and CDR2: SGHTA, FQGNSA. CDR3 length equals 14 residues. Here the CDR3 reads CASSLRGRNTEAFF. The CDR3 region has the DNA TGTGCCAGCAGCTTAAGGGGGCGGAACACTGAAGCTTTCTTT.